This TCR beta chain was captured by sequencing in a study of blood T cell repertoires in COVID-19. Turning to the study itself: Both acute and convalescent COVID-19 samples were obtained from the United States, Italy and Spain.

V lost 5 bases, J lost 2 bases, and 17 bases lay in between. This CDR3 comprises 16 residues. Per the germline V gene, CDR1 is SGHTA and CDR2 is FQGTGA. The method was immunoSEQ multiplex PCR; TCRdb's version includes in-frame clones alone and lacks a portion of them. In the table there are about 100,000 clones, less than 90% of which are singletons. The clonotype was recovered from a man aged 80 or over with acute or convalescent COVID-19. Sequenced: peripheral blood. The chain links TRBV7-3 to TRBJ2-3, with a possible D match to TRBD1 (7 bases). The CDR3 nucleotides are TGTGCCAGCAGCCAGGGAACAGGGGAGGCCACAGATACGCAGTATTTT. This sequence encodes CASSQGTGEATDTQYF.